These 17 T cell receptor beta chains share one sample of origin, sequenced in a study of control samples from healthy donors and cancer patients (dated by TCRdb to 2018 to 2020). The method was the immunoSEQ multiplex PCR assay. In its TCRdb copy, this immuneACCESS table keeps in-frame sequences only and misses some clones. Where compared with another copy, unresolved V genes explain less than half of these, and the others have no known cause. This sample has some 120,000 clones in its table, and over 75% of those were observed once. The ten largest clonotypes hold around 3% of the sample. Sequenced material: blood. Receptors originate from a man aged 60 to 75 in good health.

V and J are TRBV19 and TRBJ1-5; TRBD1 is a possible D gene (5 bases). V was pared by 1 base and J by 0 bases, with 16 bases between. The CDR3 is made up of 18 amino acids. Germline CDR1 and CDR2: LNHDA and SQIVND (reference sequence). CDR3 amino acids: CASSIGTTGTLSNQPQHF. The DNA for the CDR3 is TGTGCCAGTAGTATAGGGACAACCGGTACACTTAGCAATCAGCCCCAGCATTTT.

The chain employs TRBV5-6 and TRBJ1-5, with D maybe TRBD1 (5 bases). The germline V gene encodes CDR1 SGHDT and CDR2 YYEEEE. The CDR3 consists of 16 residues. V was clipped by 3 bases and J by 6 bases, with 19 bases between them. The DNA for the CDR3 is TGTGCCAGCAGCTGGATGGGGGGAGGGGCTATTCAGCCCCAGCATTTT. Translated, it gives CASSWMGGGAIQPQHF.

This chain links TRBV6-2 or TRBV6-3 with TRBJ2-4, with 13 bases fitting TRBD2. The CDR3 loop spans 18 amino acids. In germline, CDR1 is MNHEY, CDR2 SVGEGT. The V and J ends lost 5 bases and 0 bases, in that order; junction bases with no gene match: 7. The CDR3 reads CASSDRTSGGLAKNIQYF. As DNA, the CDR3 is TGTGCCAGCAGTGACAGGACTAGCGGGGGACTAGCCAAAAACATTCAGTACTTC.

This clone rates as medium-sized. In nucleotides, the CDR3 is TGTGCCAGCACAAGATGGACACCTCCTAACACCGGGGAGCTGTTTTTT. Protein sequence: CASTRWTPPNTGELFF. The chain employs TRBV28 and TRBJ2-2; TRBD1 might be the D (5 bases). Trimming took 7 bases from V and 2 from J, leaving 17 bases between them. The CDR3 loop spans 16 amino acids. Germline lookup yields CDR1 MDHEN and CDR2 SYDVKM.

For the CDR3, the DNA is TGTGCCAGCACATTAGCGGGGGATAACACCGGGGAGCTGTTTTTT. Its protein product is CASTLAGDNTGELFF. The chain is built from TRBV28 and TRBJ2-2, with 9 bases that match TRBD2. This CDR3 has 15 residues. Germline V CDR1 and CDR2: MDHEN, SYDVKM. With V trimmed by 7 bases and J by 2 bases, 5 bases remained unmatched.

This clone was observed once. Other DNA sequences from this sample encode an identical CDR3 as well. The chain employs TRBV10-1 and TRBJ1-1; the D gene is possibly TRBD1 (5 bases). Trimming stripped 0 bases from V and 4 bases from J, with 9 bases between. This CDR3 has 14 residues. Per germline, CDR1 WNHNN and CDR2 SYGVQD (reference sequence). The CDR3 nucleotides read TGCGCCAGCAGTGAGTCGGGGGTGGGCACTGAAGCTTTCTTT. Its protein is CASSESGVGTEAFF.

The rearrangement joins TRBV28 to TRBJ2-7; maybe TRBD1 (6 bases). The germline V gene has CDR1 MDHEN and CDR2 SYDVKM. The CDR3 is 14 amino acids. V lost 5 bases, J lost 0 bases, and 11 bases lay in between. CDR3 in DNA: TGTGCCAGCAGTAACGGACAGTTCTCCTACGAGCAGTACTTC. Amino acids: CASSNGQFSYEQYF.

V usage is TRBV2 and J usage is TRBJ1-1; no firm D call. The CDR3 is 12 residues long. Between the trimmed V and J ends, which lost 7 bases and 0 bases, there was a span of 6 bases. The germline gives CDR1 SNHLY, CDR2 FYNNEI. The CDR3 coding sequence is TGTGCCAGCAATTCCGTGAACACTGAAGCTTTCTTT. Translated, it gives CASNSVNTEAFF.

This rearrangement joins TRBV4-2 to TRBJ1-6; D may be TRBD1 (5 bases). CDR3 length: 17 residues. V gave up 2 bases and J gave up 0 bases, with 11 bases separating them. The germline gives CDR1 LGHNA, CDR2 YNFKEQ. The DNA of the CDR3 is TGTGCCAGCAGCCAACCAGGGACGAGCTCCTATAATTCACCCCTCCACTTT. It encodes CASSQPGTSSYNSPLHF.

The chain couples TRBV6-2 or TRBV6-3 to TRBJ1-1; D is ambiguous. Germline CDR1 is MNHEY and CDR2 is SVGEGT. The CDR3 runs 11 residues. V lost 6 bases and J 7 bases, leaving 9 bases between the germline ends. The CDR3: CASSWDHEAFF. CDR3 sequence (DNA): TGTGCCAGCAGCTGGGATCATGAAGCTTTCTTT.

V gene TRBV28 combines with J gene TRBJ2-5; 11 bases are shared with TRBD1. Germline V CDR1 and CDR2: MDHEN, SYDVKM. V lost 2 bases, J lost 4 bases, and 3 bases stayed unmatched. The CDR3 consists of 15 residues. The chain's CDR3 is CASSLRTGGLETQYF. The CDR3 coding sequence is TGTGCCAGCAGTTTAAGGACAGGGGGCCTAGAGACCCAGTACTTC.

This chain joins TRBV29-1 and TRBJ1-2; TRBD1 might be the D (6 bases). Germline loops: CDR1 SQVTM, CDR2 ANQGSEA. CDR3 size: 15 residues. V was clipped by 4 bases and J by 3 bases, with 18 bases between them. CDR3 loop: CSVGEGGSGDYGYTF. DNA of the CDR3: TGCAGCGTTGGCGAGGGGGGTTCCGGGGACTATGGCTACACCTTC.

This clone turned up a few times. The chain has TRBV2 and TRBJ2-7; 8 positions agree with TRBD1. From germline, CDR1 is SNHLY and CDR2 FYNNEI. The CDR3 sequence is 14 residues long. With 6 bases clipped from V and 5 bases from J, the junction kept 9 bases outside the gene matches. CDR3 sequence: CASSPDRGGNEQYF. As DNA, the CDR3 is TGTGCCAGCAGCCCCGACAGGGGTGGAAACGAGCAGTACTTC.

The CDR3 loop reads CASSLESSQGVWYF. DNA for the CDR3: TGTGCCAGCAGCTTAGAGTCAAGTCAGGGGGTTTGGTATTTT. The chain combines TRBV7-2 with TRBJ2-3, with 7 bases aligning to TRBD1. The CDR3 is made up of 14 amino acids. CDR1 and CDR2 (germline): SGHTA, FQGNSA. V lost 1 base, J lost 14 bases, and 12 bases stayed unmatched.

J is TRBJ1-2 and V is TRBV6-5, with a tentative D call TRBD1 (5 bases). This CDR3 spans 11 amino acids. The germline V gene has CDR1 MNHEY and CDR2 SVGAGI. V lost 6 bases and J 7 bases, leaving 9 bases between the germline ends. The CDR3 DNA follows: TGTGCCAGCAGATCCGACAGTGGCTACACCTTC. It yields the protein CASRSDSGYTF.

V is TRBV9 and J is TRBJ1-6, with 9 bases aligning to TRBD1. This CDR3 spans 16 amino acids. CDR1 and CDR2 from the germline V gene are SGDLS and YYNGEE. J was trimmed by 7 bases and V by 4 bases; bases with no gene match: 9. The CDR3 here is CASSSSGTGTNSPLHF. The DNA of the CDR3 is TGTGCCAGCAGCTCTTCCGGGACAGGGACGAATTCACCCCTCCACTTT.

Notes on this clone: One end of the junction fails to match germline, which may point to a read error. This sequence joins TRBV2 and TRBJ2-7; D is ambiguous. The CDR3 length is 11 residues. Germline V gene data show CDR1 as SNHLY and CDR2 as FYNNEI. Here the CDR3 reads CSSAANYEQYF. Here the CDR3 DNA reads TGCTCCTCGGCGGCGAACTACGAGCAGTACTTC.